This T cell receptor (beta chain) comes out of a study of CD8 T cells in Susac syndrome. FACS was used to enrich TEMRA cells, whereas the CD8+ and CD4+ T cells were obtained by negative isolation. Random hexamers were used to reverse transcribe an amount of about 0.45 to 1 ug RNA. In TCRdb, the immunoSEQ multiplex PCR reads were re-called with MiXCR into one record per CDR3 protein. The data hold 150,000 to 200,000 distinct CDR3 sequences, with around 94% observed a single time. The CDR3 runs 14 residues. V was pared by 5 bases and J by 4 bases, with 6 bases of the junction left unmatched. The V gene's germline CDR1 is SEHNR and CDR2 FQNEAQ (reference sequence).

The chain uses TRBV7-9 and TRBJ1-2; 8 bases map to TRBD1. The specimen was CD4+ T cells from PBMCs. This receptor was taken from a human donor in good health. The CDR3 loop reads CASSPGQGTYGYTF. The CDR3 DNA sequence: TGTGCCAGCAGCCCAGGACAGGGAACCTATGGCTACACCTTC.